Here is one T cell receptor beta chain with its context. Its specificity is not known. This sample was taken from a study of cytomegalovirus exposure and HLA in healthy donors. The PCR ran on 60 Vbeta and 13 Jbeta primers. Sequencing used immunoSEQ multiplex PCR; TCRdb keeps in-frame clones, though not all of them. This sample has approximately 130,000 clones, with 50% to 75% found just once. Study findings and constraints: TCR beta chain V- and J-gene trimming was linked, in a later analysis, to a missense variant in DCLRE1C. A prior analysis recorded that most TCR beta V segments were productive about 87% or about 30% of the time. Presence/absence analyses assumed roughly uniform sequencing depth across donors, which may not hold.

The CDR3 runs 14 residues. Trimming removed 6 bases from V and 1 base from J, with 9 bases in between. The germline V gene has CDR1 MRHNA and CDR2 SNTAGT. The chain couples TRBV6-4 to TRBJ2-2; D gene ambiguous. The origin of this receptor is a woman in her forties in good health and CMV-seronegative. What was sequenced was PBMCs. The CDR3: CASRSALNTGELFF. The CDR3 region has the DNA TGTGCCAGCAGAAGCGCCTTGAACACCGGGGAGCTGTTTTTT.